This entry lists 2 T cell receptor beta chains sequenced from one sample in a study of cytomegalovirus exposure and HLA in healthy donors. A multiplex PCR was run with 60 Vbeta primers and 13 Jbeta primers. TCRdb's table, derived via immunoSEQ multiplex PCR, lists solely in-frame clones and lacks some. This table has 150,000 or so clones, more than 60% appearing once. The specimen sequenced was PBMCs. The source of these receptors is a man aged 18 to 30 in good health and CMV-seropositive.

This chain links TRBV2 with TRBJ2-7, with 7 positions matching TRBD2. The trim removed 11 bases at V and 7 bases at J, leaving 14 bases unmatched. The germline CDR1 and CDR2 sequences are SNHLY and FYNNEI. The CDR3 has 13 amino acids. Written as DNA, the CDR3 is TGTGCCGGACTAGAGGACACCCTTCGAGAGCAGTACTTC. It translates to CAGLEDTLREQYF. The complete variable domain, with remaining parts taken from reference TRBV2 and TRBJ2-7, reads EPEVTQTPSHQVTQMGQEVILRCVPISNHLYFYWYRQILGQKVEFLVSFYNNEISEKSEIFDDQFSVERPDGSNFTLKIRSTKLEDSAMYFCAGLEDTLREQYFGPGTRLTVT.

In this sample, this clone turned up a few times. The chain links TRBV27 to TRBJ1-5; D is unresolved. Deletions cut 1 base from V and 11 bases from J, with 12 bases between. The CDR3 extends over 13 amino acids. CDR1 MNHEY and CDR2 SMNVEV come from the germline V gene (reference sequence). Here the CDR3 DNA reads TGTGCCAGCAGTTTATATCGAGGATCCGCCCAGCATTTT. Translating it yields CASSLYRGSAQHF.